This TCR beta chain was captured in a study of blood T cell repertoires in COVID-19. The wider study: The United States, Italy and Spain were the sources of the acute and convalescent COVID-19 samples.

Source study methods: It was from reference gene primer amplification that nucleated cell counts were estimated. Sequencing was performed with immunoSEQ multiplex PCR; in TCRdb, only in-frame clones are kept and a portion is missing. That table gives V, J and clone size, and the DNA gave D and trimming. This table holds 80,000 to 95,000 clones, around 90% found once. The V and J ends lost 6 bases and 0 bases respectively, with 9 bases between them. CDR3 length equals 15 residues. The germline gives CDR1 MNHEY, CDR2 SMNVEV (reference sequence). V and J are TRBV27 and TRBJ2-6; D uncertain. The sequence came from a man between 65 and 79 years old with acute or convalescent COVID-19. Sequencing was performed on peripheral blood. DNA of the CDR3: TGTGCCAGCAGATCTCTAAACTCTGGGGCCAACGTCCTGACTTTC. As protein: CASRSLNSGANVLTF. Full variable domain (missing parts from reference TRBV27 and TRBJ2-6): EAQVTQNPRYLITVTGKKLTVTCSQNMNHEYMSWYRQDPGLGLRQIYYSMNVEVTDKGDVPEGYKVSRKEKRNFPLILESPSPNQTSLYFCASRSLNSGANVLTFGAGSRLTVL.